Included here is one TCR beta chain sequence, with context. Looked up from germline, CDR1 is MNHEY and CDR2 is SVGAGI. The CDR3 spans 14 residues. V was clipped by 0 bases and J by 6 bases, with 9 bases between them. This entry comes from a study of patients and donors after allogeneic stem cell transplantation. Using its own MiXCR run on the RT-PCR reads, TCRdb lists one record per CDR3 protein. The table shows approximately 38,000 distinct CDR3 sequences, with around a third occurring only once. The rearrangement links TRBV6-5 to TRBJ1-5; perhaps TRBD1 as D (6 bases). Sequencing was performed on blood, either unsorted or a sorted T cell fraction (not recorded which). This TCR derives from a human donor who was either an allogeneic HSCT recipient or a stem cell or donor lymphocyte infusion donor (not recorded which). It is not recorded whose cells these are; they may come from a transplant donor. CDR3 sequence (DNA): TGTGCCAGCAGTTACTCGAAAGGGGGTCAGCCCCAGCATTTT. Its protein product is CASSYSKGGQPQHF.